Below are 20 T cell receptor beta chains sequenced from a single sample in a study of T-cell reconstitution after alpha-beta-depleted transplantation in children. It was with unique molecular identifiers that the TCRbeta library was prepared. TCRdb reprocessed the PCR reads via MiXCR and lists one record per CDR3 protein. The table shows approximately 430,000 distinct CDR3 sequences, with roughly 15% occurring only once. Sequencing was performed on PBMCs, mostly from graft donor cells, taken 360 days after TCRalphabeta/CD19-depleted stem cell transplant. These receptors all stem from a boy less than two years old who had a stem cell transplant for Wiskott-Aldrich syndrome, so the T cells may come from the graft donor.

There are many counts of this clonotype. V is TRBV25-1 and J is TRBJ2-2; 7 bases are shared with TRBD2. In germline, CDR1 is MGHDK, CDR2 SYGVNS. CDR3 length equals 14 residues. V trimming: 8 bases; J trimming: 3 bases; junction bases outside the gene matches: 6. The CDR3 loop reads CASRDRGDTGELFF. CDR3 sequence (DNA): TGTGCCAGCCGGGACCGGGGGGACACCGGGGAGCTGTTTTTT.

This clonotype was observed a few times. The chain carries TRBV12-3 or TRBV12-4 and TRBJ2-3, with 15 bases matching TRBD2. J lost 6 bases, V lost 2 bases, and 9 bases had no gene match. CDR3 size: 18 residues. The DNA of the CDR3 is TGTGCCAGCAGTTTAAATCCTGGACTAGCGGGAGGGAGTGATACGCAGTATTTT. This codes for CASSLNPGLAGGSDTQYF.

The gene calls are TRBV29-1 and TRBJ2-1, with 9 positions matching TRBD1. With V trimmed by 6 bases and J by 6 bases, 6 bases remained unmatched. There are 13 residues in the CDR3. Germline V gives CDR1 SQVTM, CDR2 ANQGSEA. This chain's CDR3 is CSVGGQGINEQFF. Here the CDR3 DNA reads TGCAGCGTAGGGGGACAGGGAATCAATGAGCAGTTCTTC.

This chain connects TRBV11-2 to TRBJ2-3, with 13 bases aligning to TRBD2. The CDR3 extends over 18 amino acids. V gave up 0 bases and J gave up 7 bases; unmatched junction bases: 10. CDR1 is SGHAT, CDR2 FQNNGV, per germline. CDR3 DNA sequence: TGTGCCAGCAGCTTAGAGGGAACGACTAGCGGGGGGTTTTATACGCAGTATTTT. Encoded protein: CASSLEGTTSGGFYTQYF.

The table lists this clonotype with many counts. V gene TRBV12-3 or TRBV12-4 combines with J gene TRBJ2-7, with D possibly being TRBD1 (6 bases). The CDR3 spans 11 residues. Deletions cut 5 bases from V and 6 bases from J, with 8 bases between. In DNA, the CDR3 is TGTGCCAGCAGTCTAGGGGGCGAGCAGTACTTC. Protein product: CASSLGGEQYF.

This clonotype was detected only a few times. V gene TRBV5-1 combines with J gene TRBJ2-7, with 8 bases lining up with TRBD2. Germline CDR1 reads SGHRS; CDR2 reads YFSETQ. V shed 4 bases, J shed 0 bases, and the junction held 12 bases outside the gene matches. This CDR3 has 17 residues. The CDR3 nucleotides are TGCGCCAGCAGCCGCTTGGGGACTAGACAAGGCTCCTACGAGCAGTACTTC. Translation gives CASSRLGTRQGSYEQYF.

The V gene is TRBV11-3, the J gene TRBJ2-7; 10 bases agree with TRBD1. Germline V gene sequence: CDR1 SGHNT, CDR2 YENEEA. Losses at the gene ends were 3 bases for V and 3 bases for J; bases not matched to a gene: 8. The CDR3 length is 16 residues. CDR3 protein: CASSFSRDRGVYEQYF. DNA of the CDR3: TGTGCCAGCAGCTTCTCCCGGGACAGGGGCGTCTACGAGCAGTACTTC.

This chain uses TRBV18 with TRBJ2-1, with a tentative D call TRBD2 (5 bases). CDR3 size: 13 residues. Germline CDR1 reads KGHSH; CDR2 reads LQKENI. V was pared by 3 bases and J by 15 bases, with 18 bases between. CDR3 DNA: TGTGCCAGCTCACCTCTGTGGAGGCTAGCCTCGTTCTTC. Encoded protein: CASSPLWRLASFF.

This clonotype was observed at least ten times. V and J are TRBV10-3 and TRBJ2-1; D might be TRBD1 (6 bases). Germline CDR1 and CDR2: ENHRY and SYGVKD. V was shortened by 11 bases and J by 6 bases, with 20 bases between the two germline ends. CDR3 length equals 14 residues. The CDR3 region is CASVGDTKPNEQFF. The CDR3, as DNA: TGTGCCTCCGTAGGGGACACCAAACCCAATGAGCAGTTCTTC.

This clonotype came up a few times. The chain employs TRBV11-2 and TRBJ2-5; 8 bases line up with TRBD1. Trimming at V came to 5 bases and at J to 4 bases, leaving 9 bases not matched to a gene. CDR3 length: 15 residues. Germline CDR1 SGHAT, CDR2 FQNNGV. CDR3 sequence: CASSPGDRGGETQYF. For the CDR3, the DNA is TGTGCCAGCAGCCCAGGAGACAGGGGAGGAGAGACCCAGTACTTC.

In DNA, the CDR3 is TGTGCCAGCAGCTTAGGGCTCCGGGACAGGGCCTACGAGCAGTACTTC. Amino acids: CASSLGLRDRAYEQYF. The rearrangement links TRBV7-9 to TRBJ2-7, with 9 positions matching TRBD1. The junction had 6 bases not matched to a gene; V was cut back by 1 base and J by 2 bases. Germline CDR1 reads SEHNR; CDR2 reads FQNEAQ (reference sequence). The CDR3 consists of 16 residues.

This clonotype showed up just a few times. This chain's CDR3 is CASRLSTDTQYF. CDR3 DNA sequence: TGCGCCAGCAGACTGAGCACAGATACGCAGTATTTT. The rearrangement links TRBV5-1 to TRBJ2-3; no reliable D call. V was shortened by 5 bases and J by 0 bases, with 4 bases between the two germline ends. The CDR3 runs 12 residues. Germline V CDR1 and CDR2: SGHRS, YFSETQ.

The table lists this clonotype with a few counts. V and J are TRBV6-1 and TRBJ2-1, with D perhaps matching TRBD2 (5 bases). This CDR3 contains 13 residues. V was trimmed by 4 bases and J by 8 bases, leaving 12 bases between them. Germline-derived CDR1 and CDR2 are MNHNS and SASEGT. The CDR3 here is CASSVRGNHEQFF. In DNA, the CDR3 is TGTGCCAGCAGTGTCCGAGGGAACCATGAGCAGTTCTTC.

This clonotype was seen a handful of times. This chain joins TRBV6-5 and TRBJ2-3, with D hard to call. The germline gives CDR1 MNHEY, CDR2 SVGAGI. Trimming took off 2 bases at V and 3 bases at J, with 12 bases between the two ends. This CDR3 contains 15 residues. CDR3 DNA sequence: TGTGCCAGCAGTTACAAGCCATTTGATACAGATACGCAGTATTTT. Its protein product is CASSYKPFDTDTQYF.

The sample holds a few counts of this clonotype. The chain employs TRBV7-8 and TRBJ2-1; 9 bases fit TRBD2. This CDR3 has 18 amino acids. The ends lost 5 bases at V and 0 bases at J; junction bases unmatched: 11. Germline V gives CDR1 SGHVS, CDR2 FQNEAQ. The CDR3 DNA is TGTGCCAGCAGCACCCCTCTGGCGGGAGGGAGCTCCTACAATGAGCAGTTCTTC. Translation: CASSTPLAGGSSYNEQFF.

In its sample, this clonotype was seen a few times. CDR3 nucleotides: TGTGCCAGCAGTGGTCGGGTATCGAACACTGAAGCTTTCTTT. This sequence encodes CASSGRVSNTEAFF. The rearrangement links TRBV2 to TRBJ1-1; D unclear. V lost 4 bases and J 1 base, leaving 10 bases between the germline ends. The germline CDR1 and CDR2 sequences are SNHLY and FYNNEI. The CDR3 runs 14 residues.

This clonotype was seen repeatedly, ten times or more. The CDR3 sequence is CASSPGVAGAYNEQFF. The DNA of the CDR3 is TGCGCCAGCAGCCCGGGGGTAGCGGGGGCCTACAATGAGCAGTTCTTC. This rearrangement joins TRBV5-1 to TRBJ2-1; the match to TRBD2 covers 9 bases. V was pared by 4 bases and J by 2 bases, with 7 bases of the junction left unmatched. Germline V lookup: CDR1 SGHRS, CDR2 YFSETQ. This CDR3 is built from 16 residues.

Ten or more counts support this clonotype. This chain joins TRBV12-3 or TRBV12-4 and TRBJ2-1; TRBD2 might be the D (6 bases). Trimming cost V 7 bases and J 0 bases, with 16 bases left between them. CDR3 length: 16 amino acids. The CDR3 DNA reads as TGTGCCAGCACCCTCCGGGAGTCGCTCTCCTACAATGAGCAGTTCTTC. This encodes CASTLRESLSYNEQFF.

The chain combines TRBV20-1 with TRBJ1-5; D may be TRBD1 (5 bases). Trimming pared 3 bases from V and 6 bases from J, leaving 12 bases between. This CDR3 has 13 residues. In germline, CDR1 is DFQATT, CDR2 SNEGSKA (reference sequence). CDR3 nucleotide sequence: TGCAGTGCTAGGAGGAGGGACGTTCAGCCCCAGCATTTT. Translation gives CSARRRDVQPQHF.

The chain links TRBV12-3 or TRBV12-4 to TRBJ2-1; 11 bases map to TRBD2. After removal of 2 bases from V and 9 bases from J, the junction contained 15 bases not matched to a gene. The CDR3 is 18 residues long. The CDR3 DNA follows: TGTGCCAGCAGTTTAACAACCCCCTTTAGCGGGAGGGCAAGTGAGCAGTTCTTC. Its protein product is CASSLTTPFSGRASEQFF.